This entry lists 5 T cell receptor beta chains sequenced from one sample in a study of cytomegalovirus exposure and HLA in healthy donors. Repertoires were generated with immunoSEQ multiplex PCR, while TCRdb's copy carries only in-frame clones and drops some. The profile shows 110,000 to 150,000 clones, around 88% of them singletons. Sequenced material: PBMCs. The origin of the receptors is a woman aged 18 to 35 in good health and CMV-seropositive.

The V gene is TRBV27, the J gene TRBJ1-5; D gene uncertain. Trimming stripped 0 bases from V and 4 bases from J, with 10 bases between. Germline lookup yields CDR1 MNHEY and CDR2 SMNVEV (reference sequence). The CDR3 extends over 15 amino acids. As DNA, the CDR3 is TGTGCCAGCAGTTTATCTCGAGGCGGAAATCAGCCCCAGCATTTT. Translated: CASSLSRGGNQPQHF.

This clone was observed a few times. The chain joins TRBV5-1 to TRBJ2-7; TRBD2 agrees at 10 bases. CDR1 is SGHRS, CDR2 YFSETQ, per germline. V gave up 4 bases and J gave up 1 base; unmatched junction bases: 8. The CDR3 is made up of 16 amino acids. Here the CDR3 reads CASSHGLADPSYEQYF. The DNA for the CDR3 is TGCGCCAGCAGCCACGGACTAGCGGATCCTTCCTACGAGCAGTACTTC.

The rearrangement uses TRBV5-1 and TRBJ2-2, with 8 bases fitting TRBD2. The junction had 3 bases not matched to a gene; V was cut back by 2 bases and J by 0 bases. CDR1 is SGHRS, CDR2 YFSETQ, per germline. The CDR3 spans 16 residues. The CDR3 bases are TGCGCCAGCAGCTTCGAGCGGGGGTCGAACACCGGGGAGCTGTTTTTT. Amino acid sequence: CASSFERGSNTGELFF.

This chain joins TRBV5-1 and TRBJ1-6, with a tentative D call TRBD1 (6 bases). The V end lost 0 bases, the J end lost 8 bases, and 12 bases lay between the germline ends. Germline loops: CDR1 SGHRS, CDR2 YFSETQ. There are 15 residues in the CDR3. CDR3 nucleotides: TGCGCCAGCAGCTTGGGACAGGAGTTATATTCACCCCTCCACTTT. Translation gives CASSLGQELYSPLHF.

This clone showed up just once. This chain joins TRBV11-2 and TRBJ2-1; D gene uncertain. Trimming cost V 0 bases and J 3 bases, with 6 bases left between them. The CDR3 covers 14 residues. Germline V gene sequence: CDR1 SGHAT, CDR2 FQNNGV. The CDR3 reads CASSLDGNYNEQFF. DNA for the CDR3: TGTGCCAGCAGCTTAGATGGCAACTACAATGAGCAGTTCTTC.